This TCR beta chain was recovered during a study of T-cell reconstitution after alpha-beta-depleted transplantation in children. Overall study results and limits: A year post-transplant, T-cell counts and diversity derived mostly from newly produced T cells. The high TCRbeta diversity at day 60 in some patients came from surviving recipient T cells and thymic progenitors. Several hundred graft clones that had expanded were reportedly the source of alpha-beta T cells about two months after transplant.

The TCRbeta library was prepared with unique molecular identifiers. One entry per CDR3 protein results from TCRdb running MiXCR on the PCR reads. The repertoire consists of 250,000 to 300,000 distinct CDR3 sequences, with around 9.1% occurring once and the leading ten covering over 6%. This clonotype was seen ten or more times. What it binds is not known. Material: PBMCs, obtained before TCRalphabeta/CD19-depleted stem cell transplant. The source is a boy in the first two years of life with acute myeloid leukemia, due to receive a stem cell transplant.

CDR3 loop: CAISGRAASTDTQYF. The CDR3 DNA follows: TGTGCCATCAGTGGCCGCGCGGCTAGCACAGATACGCAGTATTTT. The chain joins TRBV10-3 to TRBJ2-3, with D hard to call. Trimming took off 4 bases at V and 0 bases at J, with 11 bases between the two ends. The V gene's germline CDR1 is ENHRY and CDR2 SYGVKD. This CDR3 has 15 residues.